Listed below are T cell receptor beta chains from one sample, sequenced in a study of shared clonotypes between healthy human individuals. The protocol was immunoSEQ multiplex PCR, while the TCRdb copy is restricted to in-frame clones and leaves out a portion. The sample shows approximately 2.3 million clones, over 90% of them seen only once. The sample consisted of naive CD4+ T cells from PBMCs. Receptor source: a man between 18 and 35 years old in good health. Some clones in this sample may be carry-over from other donors' samples. Each CDR3 is given with its conserved first and last residue. A D gene is named only where the DNA matches it firmly. The size of a clone is reported for some rows only, either as once, few or many, or as a class for expanded clones.

cdr3_nt	cdr3_aa	clone_size	d_call	v_call	j_call
TGTGCCAGCAGCTTGGTAACCGAAGAGACCCAGTACTTC	CASSLVTEETQYF	once	NA	TRBV5-4	TRBJ2-5
TGTGCTAGTGGGGCGGCAGATACGCAGTATTTT	CASGAADTQYF	NA	NA	TRBV12-5	TRBJ2-3
TGTGCCAGCAGCTTGTCTCCAGCGCAGGGCGTCCAGTACTTC	CASSLSPAQGVQYF	NA	NA	TRBV5-6	TRBJ2-5
TGCAGCGTCGCCTTTCGTTACAGGGGGCAAACCGGGGAGCTGTTTTTT	CSVAFRYRGQTGELFF	NA	TRBD1	TRBV29-1	TRBJ2-2
TGTGCCATCAGTGAGTCGATGGGTTGGTCCCTCCCCTACGAGCAGTACTTC	CAISESMGWSLPYEQYF	NA	NA	TRBV10-3	TRBJ2-7
TGTGCCAGCAGCCTCCGCGGGGAGGCCCGGGGAACTGAAGCTTTCTTT	CASSLRGEARGTEAFF	NA	NA	TRBV9	TRBJ1-1
TGTGCCATCAGTGGGGCAGGGACGGCCACTACGATTGAGCAGTACTTC	CAISGAGTATTIEQYF	NA	NA	TRBV10-3	TRBJ2-7
TGTGCCAGCAGTGTACAGGGGGCCGCCTACGAGCAGTACTTC	CASSVQGAAYEQYF	NA	TRBD1	TRBV7-2	TRBJ2-7
TGTGCCAGCAGTTGGGGACTAGCGGGAGCCTGGACCGGGGAGCTGTTTTTT	CASSWGLAGAWTGELFF	once	TRBD2	TRBV27	TRBJ2-2
TGCAGCGTTGCTGGAGACACCGGGGAGCTGTTTTTT	CSVAGDTGELFF	NA	NA	TRBV29-1	TRBJ2-2
TGTGCCAGCAGTCCGGGAGGAGGGCTGGCAGATACGCAGTATTTT	CASSPGGGLADTQYF	NA	TRBD2	TRBV28	TRBJ2-3
TGTGCCAGCTCACCCCTCGGACAGGGCCACACCGGGGAGCTGTTTTTT	CASSPLGQGHTGELFF	once	TRBD1	TRBV18	TRBJ2-2
TGTGCCATCAGAGGGACAGGGGATCACACTGAAGCTTTCTTT	CAIRGTGDHTEAFF	once	TRBD1	TRBV10-3	TRBJ1-1
TGCGCCAGCAGTAACCGACAGGGGGGCGCAGATACGCAGTATTTT	CASSNRQGGADTQYF	once	TRBD1	TRBV5-1	TRBJ2-3
TGTGCCAGCAGTTTAGATGGGGGGACTGAAGCTTTCTTT	CASSLDGGTEAFF	NA	NA	TRBV7-9	TRBJ1-1
TGTGCCAGCAGCTTGGGTTCAGGATGGCCGGGACAGACCCAGTACTTC	CASSLGSGWPGQTQYF	once	NA	TRBV5-6	TRBJ2-5
TGTGCCAGCAGTGCCTTCCTCGGACAGACCCGCTATGGCTACACCTTC	CASSAFLGQTRYGYTF	NA	NA	TRBV27	TRBJ1-2
TGTGCCAGCAGCCAAGATCGAGTTGGGGCTAGCGGATTCCAAGAGACCCAGTACTTC	CASSQDRVGASGFQETQYF	NA	TRBD2	TRBV14	TRBJ2-5
TGTGCCTCACGGACAGAGGTTACTGAAGCTTTCTTT	CASRTEVTEAFF	NA	NA	TRBV2	TRBJ1-1
TGTGCCAGTAGTACACAGGGGTGGGGGCCCTACGAGCAGTACTTC	CASSTQGWGPYEQYF	NA	TRBD1	TRBV19	TRBJ2-7
TGCGCCAGCAGCCAAGATTTCCTAGCTTCCTACGAGCAGTACTTC	CASSQDFLASYEQYF	NA	NA	TRBV4-1	TRBJ2-7
TGTGCCAGCAGGGGGACAGGGGGCTACGACGAGCAGTACTTC	CASRGTGGYDEQYF	once	TRBD1	TRBV28	TRBJ2-7
TGTGCCAGCAGCGTCTTAGGGGGTCGGGACACTGAAGCTTTCTTT	CASSVLGGRDTEAFF	NA	NA	TRBV9	TRBJ1-1
TGCGCCAGCAGCTTGGGGAGTACAAAGAACACTGAAGCTTTCTTT	CASSLGSTKNTEAFF	NA	NA	TRBV5-1	TRBJ1-1
TGTGCCAGTGGACAGGGTAATAGCAATCAGCCCCAGCATTTT	CASGQGNSNQPQHF	NA	TRBD1	TRBV6-1	TRBJ1-5
TGTGCCAGCAGTTCCCGGGCCAGCAATCAGCCCCAGCATTTT	CASSSRASNQPQHF	once	NA	TRBV6-5	TRBJ1-5
TGTGCCAGCAGAGGAACAGGGAGGGGAAGCAATCAGCCCCAGCATTTT	CASRGTGRGSNQPQHF	NA	NA	TRBV2	TRBJ1-5
TGTGCCAGCAGCTTGACTAGCGGGCTCGGTGAGCAGTTCTTC	CASSLTSGLGEQFF	NA	TRBD2	TRBV7-2	TRBJ2-1
TGTGCCAGCAGCCCCGGGACAGGCCGAATCAATGAGCAGTTCTTC	CASSPGTGRINEQFF	few	TRBD1	TRBV5-6	TRBJ2-1
TGCGCCAGCAGACCACGGACTAGCGGCAATGAGCAGTTCTTC	CASRPRTSGNEQFF	NA	TRBD2	TRBV23-1	TRBJ2-1
TGCGCCAGCAAAACCGGGGGGCCTAATGAAAAACTGTTTTTT	CASKTGGPNEKLFF	NA	NA	TRBV5-1	TRBJ1-4
TGTGCCAGTCGACAGGCAGGGGGCTACACCTTC	CASRQAGGYTF	NA	NA	TRBV28	TRBJ1-2
TGTGCCAGCAGCGTAGGTACAGGTATCTCCTACGAGCAGTACTTC	CASSVGTGISYEQYF	NA	NA	TRBV9	TRBJ2-7
TGTGCCAGCAGCTTAAACACCGGGGAGCTGTTTTTT	CASSLNTGELFF	NA	NA	TRBV7-9	TRBJ2-2
TGTGCCAGTAGTCAGACAGGGAGACCCTATCAGCCCCAGCATTTT	CASSQTGRPYQPQHF	NA	TRBD1	TRBV19	TRBJ1-5
TGTGCCAGCAGCCCCAGCGGCGGGGACACCATATATTTT	CASSPSGGDTIYF	NA	NA	TRBV25-1	TRBJ1-3
TGTGCCACCAGCAGAGATCGGGCAGGGGGCGCGAACACCGGGGAGCTGTTTTTT	CATSRDRAGGANTGELFF	NA	TRBD1	TRBV15	TRBJ2-2
TGTGCCAGCAGTGACCATCTCGAACCAGCTGCCTATGAGCAGTTCTTC	CASSDHLEPAAYEQFF	NA	NA	TRBV6-4	TRBJ2-1
TGTGCCAGCAGCTTAGGGGGCGCGGGATCGGTGAGGGAGCAGTACTTC	CASSLGGAGSVREQYF	NA	NA	TRBV7-9	TRBJ2-7
TGTGCCAGCAGCGTCAGTACAGGGGGGTCCTATGGCTACACCTTC	CASSVSTGGSYGYTF	NA	TRBD1	TRBV14	TRBJ1-2
TGTGCCAGCGAGGACAGCGGGAGAGGTTTACCCGGGGAGCTGTTTTTT	CASEDSGRGLPGELFF	NA	TRBD2	TRBV10-3	TRBJ2-2
TGTGCCAGCAGTGACCCGGACCGAGCCTACGAGCAGTACTTC	CASSDPDRAYEQYF	NA	NA	TRBV28	TRBJ2-7
TGTGCCAGCAGTTCCCCAACAGGGACGGGGACTGAAGCTTTCTTT	CASSSPTGTGTEAFF	NA	NA	TRBV28	TRBJ1-1